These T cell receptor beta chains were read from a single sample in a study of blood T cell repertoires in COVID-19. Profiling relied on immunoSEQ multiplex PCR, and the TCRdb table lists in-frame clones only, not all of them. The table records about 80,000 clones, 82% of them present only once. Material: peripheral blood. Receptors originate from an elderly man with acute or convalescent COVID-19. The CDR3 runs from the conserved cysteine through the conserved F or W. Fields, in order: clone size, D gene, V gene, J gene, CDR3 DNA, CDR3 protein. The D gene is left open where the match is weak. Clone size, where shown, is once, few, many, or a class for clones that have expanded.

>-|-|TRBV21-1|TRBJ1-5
TGTGCCAGCAGCCCCGGGACAACAAAGGGGCAGCCCCAGCATTTT
CASSPGTTKGQPQHF
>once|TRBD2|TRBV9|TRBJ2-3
TGTGCCAGCAGCGTAGCGGTAGCGGGGAGCACAGATACGCAGTATTTT
CASSVAVAGSTDTQYF
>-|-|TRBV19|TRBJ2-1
TGTGCCAGTAGTCCCCCAGGGACTGCCGGAAACAATGAGCAGTTCTTC
CASSPPGTAGNNEQFF
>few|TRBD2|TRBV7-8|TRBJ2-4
TGTGCCAGCAGCGGGACTAGCGGGGGTACGGCCAAAAACATTCAGTACTTC
CASSGTSGGTAKNIQYF
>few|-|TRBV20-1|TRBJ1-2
TGCAGTGCTAGTCTTGCGGGGGCTCAAGGCTACACCTTC
CSASLAGAQGYTF
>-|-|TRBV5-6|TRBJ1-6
TGTGCCAGCAGCTTAGTCTCCAGGCCAGCAGCTGATAATTCACCCCTCCACTTT
CASSLVSRPAADNSPLHF
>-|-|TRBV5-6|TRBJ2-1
TGTGCCAGCAGCTTGTTTGGGGAGAAGACCTACAATGAGCAGTTCTTC
CASSLFGEKTYNEQFF
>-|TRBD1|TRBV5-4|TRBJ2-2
TGTGCCAGCAGTCGGGACAGACAGTCCGGGGAGCTGTTTTTT
CASSRDRQSGELFF
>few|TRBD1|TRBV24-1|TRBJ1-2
TGTGCCACCAGTGAAACCGGGACAGCCCCAGCTAACTATGGCTACACCTTC
CATSETGTAPANYGYTF
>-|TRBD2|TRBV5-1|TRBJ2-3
TGCGCCAGCAGCTTGGATGCGGGGGGGCAAACAGATACGCAGTATTTT
CASSLDAGGQTDTQYF
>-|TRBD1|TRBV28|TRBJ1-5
TGTGCCAGCAGGGGGACAGATTATAGCAATCAGCCCCAGCATTTT
CASRGTDYSNQPQHF
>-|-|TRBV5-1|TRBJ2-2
TGCGCCAGCAGCTTTTACACCGGGACACCGAACACCGGGGAGCTGTTTTTT
CASSFYTGTPNTGELFF
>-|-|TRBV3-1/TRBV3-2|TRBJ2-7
TGTGCCAGCAGCCTCACGGGCGAGGGAGCCTACGAGCAGTACTTC
CASSLTGEGAYEQYF
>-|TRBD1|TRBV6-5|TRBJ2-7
TGTGCCAGCAGTTACTCTTGGGACAGGGTCTACGAGCAGTACTTC
CASSYSWDRVYEQYF
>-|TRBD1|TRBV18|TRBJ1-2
TGTGCCAGCTCACCGGACAGGGAAGGCTACACCTTC
CASSPDREGYTF
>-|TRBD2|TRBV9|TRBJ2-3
TGTGCCAGCAGCGTAGGAGTAACTAGCGGGTTCTCCACAGATACGCAGTATTTT
CASSVGVTSGFSTDTQYF
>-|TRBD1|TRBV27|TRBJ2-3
TGTGCCAGCAGTAGGGGACAGGGATTCGCAGATACGCAGTATTTT
CASSRGQGFADTQYF
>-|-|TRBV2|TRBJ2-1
TGTGCCAGCAGTGACGACAGATACAATGAGCAGTTCTTC
CASSDDRYNEQFF
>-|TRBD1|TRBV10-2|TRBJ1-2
TGCGCCAGCAGGGATCCACCGGGACAGGGTTATGGCTACACCTTC
CASRDPPGQGYGYTF
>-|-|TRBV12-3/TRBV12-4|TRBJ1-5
TGTGCCAGCAGTTTTATCAATCAGCCCCAGCATTTT
CASSFINQPQHF
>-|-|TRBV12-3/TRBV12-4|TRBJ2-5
TGTGCCAGCAGTCTGGGGCGAGGGACCCAGTACTTC
CASSLGRGTQYF
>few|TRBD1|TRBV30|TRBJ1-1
TGTGCCTGGGCCAGGGGGCCCCGGGGGACTGAAGCTTTCTTT
CAWARGPRGTEAFF
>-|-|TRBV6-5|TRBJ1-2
TGTGCCAGCAGTTACCAGTCAGGGGTCGGCTACACCTTC
CASSYQSGVGYTF
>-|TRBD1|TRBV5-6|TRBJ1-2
TGTGCCAGCAGCTTGACGGACAGGGCTGATGGCTACACCTTC
CASSLTDRADGYTF
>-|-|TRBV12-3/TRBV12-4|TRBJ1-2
TGTGCCAGCAGTTTGCAGGGTAACTATGGCTACACCTTC
CASSLQGNYGYTF
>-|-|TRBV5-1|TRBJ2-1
TGCGCCAGCGGGGAGCAAATCTCCTACAATGAGCAGTTCTTC
CASGEQISYNEQFF
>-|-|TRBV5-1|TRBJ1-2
TGCGCCAGCAGCTTGTCGAGTCCCTCATATGGCTACACCTTC
CASSLSSPSYGYTF
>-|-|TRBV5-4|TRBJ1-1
TGTGCCAGCAGCTTAGCAATCGGGACAAATTTAGGGGACACTGAAGCTTTCTTT
CASSLAIGTNLGDTEAFF
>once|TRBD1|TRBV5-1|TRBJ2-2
TGCGCCAGCAGCTGGGACCGACAGGGGCAGAACACCGGGGAGCTGTTTTTT
CASSWDRQGQNTGELFF
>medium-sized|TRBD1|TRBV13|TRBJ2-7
TGTGCCAGCAGCTCCACAGGGGACGAGCAGTACTTC
CASSSTGDEQYF
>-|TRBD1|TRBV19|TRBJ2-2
TGTGCCAGTAGTTTAACAGGGGCCACCGGGGAGCTGTTTTTT
CASSLTGATGELFF
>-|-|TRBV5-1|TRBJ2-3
TGCGCCAGCAACCAGGTTGGCTTTAACACAGATACGCAGTATTTT
CASNQVGFNTDTQYF
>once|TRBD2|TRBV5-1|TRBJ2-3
TGCGCCAGCAGCTTTCTGCCGGGGGGGACAGATACGCAGTATTTT
CASSFLPGGTDTQYF
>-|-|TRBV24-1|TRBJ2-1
TGTGCCACCAGTGCGGCAGGTCCCAACAATGAGCAGTTCTTC
CATSAAGPNNEQFF
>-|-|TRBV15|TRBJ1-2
TGTGCCACCAGCAGAACCCGCGACAGCAACTATGGCTACACCTTC
CATSRTRDSNYGYTF
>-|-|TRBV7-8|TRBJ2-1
TGTGCCAGCAGCTCCAGGAGGGACGAGCAGTTCTTC
CASSSRRDEQFF
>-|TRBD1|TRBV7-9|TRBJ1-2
TGTGCCAGCAGCTTTAATCAGGGGGCGAGGGGCTACACCTTC
CASSFNQGARGYTF
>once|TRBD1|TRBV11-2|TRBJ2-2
TGTGCCAGCAGCCCATGGGACAGGCCGAACACCGGGGAGCTGTTTTTT
CASSPWDRPNTGELFF
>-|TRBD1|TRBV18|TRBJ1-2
TGTGCCAGCTCACCATCAACGGGACAGGGTAATGGCTACACCTTC
CASSPSTGQGNGYTF
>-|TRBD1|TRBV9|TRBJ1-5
TGTGCCAGCAGCTCCGGACAGGGCAATCAGCCCCAGCATTTT
CASSSGQGNQPQHF
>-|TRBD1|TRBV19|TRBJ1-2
TGTGCCAGTAGTACGACAGGGGGTGGTTATGGCTACACCTTC
CASSTTGGGYGYTF
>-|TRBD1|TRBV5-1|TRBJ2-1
TGCGCCAGCAGCGGGGGGACAGGAAGCTCCTACAATGAGCAGTTCTTC
CASSGGTGSSYNEQFF